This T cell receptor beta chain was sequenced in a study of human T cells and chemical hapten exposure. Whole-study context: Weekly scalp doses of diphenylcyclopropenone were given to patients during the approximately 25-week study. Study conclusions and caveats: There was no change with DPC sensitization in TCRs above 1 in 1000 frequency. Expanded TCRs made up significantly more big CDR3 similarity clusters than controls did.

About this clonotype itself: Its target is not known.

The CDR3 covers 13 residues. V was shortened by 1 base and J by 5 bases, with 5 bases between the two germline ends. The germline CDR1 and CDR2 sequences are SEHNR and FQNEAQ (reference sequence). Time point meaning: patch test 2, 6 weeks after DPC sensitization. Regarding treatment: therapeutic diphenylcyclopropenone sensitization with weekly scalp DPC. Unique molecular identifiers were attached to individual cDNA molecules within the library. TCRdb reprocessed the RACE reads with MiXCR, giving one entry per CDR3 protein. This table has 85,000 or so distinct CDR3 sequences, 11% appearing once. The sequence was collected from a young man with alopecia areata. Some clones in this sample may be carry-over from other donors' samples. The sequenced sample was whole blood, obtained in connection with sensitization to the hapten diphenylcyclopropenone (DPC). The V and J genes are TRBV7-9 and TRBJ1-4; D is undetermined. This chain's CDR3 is CASSLELNEKLFF. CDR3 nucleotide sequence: TGTGCCAGCAGCTTAGAGCTGAATGAAAAACTGTTTTTT.